Each of the 2 T cell receptor beta chains below was sequenced from the same sample in a study of naive and memory T cell subsets. An equimolar mix of two oligonucleotides served as the beta constant-region primer for TRBC1 and TRBC2. TCRdb re-analysed the UMI-ligation and nested PCR reads in MiXCR, keeping a single row per CDR3 protein. The sample has tens of thousands of distinct CDR3 sequences; about 10% are singletons. Sequenced sample: effector memory CD4+ T cells from blood. Subset given: effector memory, CD45RA- CD27-. These receptors all stem from a human donor in good health.

This clonotype turned up a few times. The CDR3 sequence is CASSSARETEAFF. The CDR3 DNA reads TGTGCCAGCAGCTCGGCCCGAGAGACTGAAGCTTTCTTT. The V call is TRBV5-5, the J call TRBJ1-1; D is undetermined. Trimming removed 3 bases from V and 5 bases from J, with 11 bases in between. Germline V CDR1 and CDR2: SGHKS, YYEKEE (reference sequence). The CDR3 spans 13 residues.

This clonotype was recorded a few times. The J gene is TRBJ2-7, the V gene TRBV12-3 or TRBV12-4; possible D gene TRBD1, 6 bases. The CDR3 is 15 amino acids. The V end lost 3 bases, the J end lost 2 bases, and 14 bases lay between the germline ends. CDR3 nucleotides: TGTGCCAGCAGTTTCGGCAGGGGTCGAGCCTACGAGCAGTACTTC. This gives the protein CASSFGRGRAYEQYF.